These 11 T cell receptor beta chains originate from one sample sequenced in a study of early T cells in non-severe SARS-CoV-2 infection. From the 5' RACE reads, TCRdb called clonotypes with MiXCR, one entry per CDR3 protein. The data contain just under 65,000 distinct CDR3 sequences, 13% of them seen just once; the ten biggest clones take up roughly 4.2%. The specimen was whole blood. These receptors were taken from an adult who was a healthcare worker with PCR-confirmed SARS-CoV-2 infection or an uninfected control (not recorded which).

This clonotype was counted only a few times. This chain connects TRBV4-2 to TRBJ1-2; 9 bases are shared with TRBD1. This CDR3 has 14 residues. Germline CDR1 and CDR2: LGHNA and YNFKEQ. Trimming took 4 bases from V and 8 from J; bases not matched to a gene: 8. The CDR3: CASSLTTGGGGYTF. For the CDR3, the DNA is TGTGCCAGCAGCCTAACCACAGGGGGCGGCGGCTACACCTTC.

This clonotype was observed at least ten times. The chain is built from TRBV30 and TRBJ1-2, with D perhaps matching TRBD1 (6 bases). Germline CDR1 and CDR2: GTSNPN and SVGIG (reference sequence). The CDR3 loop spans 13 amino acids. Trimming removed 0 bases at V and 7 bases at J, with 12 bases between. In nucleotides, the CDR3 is TGTGCCTGGAGTGTACGCAGGGGAGCTGGCTACACCTTC. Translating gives CAWSVRRGAGYTF.

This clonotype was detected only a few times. The CDR3 nucleotides are TGCAGCGTGGACAGGGGTGGGAATGAGCAGTTCTTC. This translates into CSVDRGGNEQFF. V is TRBV29-1 and J is TRBJ2-1; 9 bases agree with TRBD1. J gave up 7 bases and V 6 bases, and 4 bases lay outside the gene matches. Germline V gives CDR1 SQVTM, CDR2 ANQGSEA. This CDR3 is built from 12 residues.

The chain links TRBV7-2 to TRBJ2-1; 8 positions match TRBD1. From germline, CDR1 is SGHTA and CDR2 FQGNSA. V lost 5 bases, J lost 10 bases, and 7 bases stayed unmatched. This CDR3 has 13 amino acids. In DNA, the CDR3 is TGTGCCAGCAGCGGTACAGGGGGAGGAGAGCAGTTCTTC. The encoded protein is CASSGTGGGEQFF.

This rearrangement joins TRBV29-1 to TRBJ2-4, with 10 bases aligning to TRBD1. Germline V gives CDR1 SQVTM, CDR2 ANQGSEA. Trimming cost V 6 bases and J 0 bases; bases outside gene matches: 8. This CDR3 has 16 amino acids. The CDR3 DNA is TGCAGCGTCGTGACAGGGGGCTTCATAGCCAAAAACATTCAGTACTTC. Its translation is CSVVTGGFIAKNIQYF.

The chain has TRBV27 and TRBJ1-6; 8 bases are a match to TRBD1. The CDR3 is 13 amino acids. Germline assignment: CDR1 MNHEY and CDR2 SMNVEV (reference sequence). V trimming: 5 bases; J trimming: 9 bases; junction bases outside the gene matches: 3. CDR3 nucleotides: TGTGCCAGCAGTCCAGGACAGGGTTCACCCCTCCACTTT. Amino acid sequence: CASSPGQGSPLHF.

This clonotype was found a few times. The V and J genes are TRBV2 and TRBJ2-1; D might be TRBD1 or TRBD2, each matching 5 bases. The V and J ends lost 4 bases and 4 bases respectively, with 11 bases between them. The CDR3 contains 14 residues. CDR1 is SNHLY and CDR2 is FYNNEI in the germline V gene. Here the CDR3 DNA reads TGTGCCAGCAGTGGGGAGAGGGGTTACAATGAGCAGTTCTTC. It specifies CASSGERGYNEQFF.

The CDR3 DNA sequence: TGTGCCACCCATGGAGGAACACGAACCTACGAGCAGTACTTC. It codes for CATHGGTRTYEQYF. J is TRBJ2-7 and V is TRBV24-1; possible D gene TRBD2, 5 bases. Germline V lookup: CDR1 KGHDR, CDR2 SFDVKD. This CDR3 contains 14 residues. V shed 9 bases and J shed 2 bases, with 16 bases lying between them.

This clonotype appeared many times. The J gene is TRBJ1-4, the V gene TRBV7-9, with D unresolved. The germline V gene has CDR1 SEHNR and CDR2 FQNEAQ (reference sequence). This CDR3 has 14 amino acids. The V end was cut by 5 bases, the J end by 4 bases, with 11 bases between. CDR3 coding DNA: TGTGCCAGCAGCCCGCGGGGTTTTAATGAAAAACTGTTTTTT. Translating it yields CASSPRGFNEKLFF.

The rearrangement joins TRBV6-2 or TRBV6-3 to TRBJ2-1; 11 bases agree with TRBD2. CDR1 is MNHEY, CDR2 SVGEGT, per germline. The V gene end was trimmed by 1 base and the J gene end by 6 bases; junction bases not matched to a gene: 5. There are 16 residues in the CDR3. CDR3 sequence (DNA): TGTGCCAGCAGTTACTGGGGGACTAGCGGCTCCAATGAGCAGTTCTTC. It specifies CASSYWGTSGSNEQFF.

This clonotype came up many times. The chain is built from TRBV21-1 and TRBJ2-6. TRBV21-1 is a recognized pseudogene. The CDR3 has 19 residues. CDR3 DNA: TGTGCCAGCAGCAAAGGAACGCAGAGACTCCGCTCTGGGGCCAACGTCCTGACTTTC. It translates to CASSKGTQRLRSGANVLTF.